The rows below give T cell receptor beta chains drawn from one sample of a study of T cell responses to AZD1222 COVID-19 vaccine. Sequencing used immunoSEQ multiplex PCR; TCRdb keeps in-frame clones, though not all of them. Of around 99,000 clones detected, roughly nine tenths appear once; the ten largest clones hold approximately 4.5%. Sequenced material: peripheral blood, taken on day 0 of AZD1222 vaccination. These receptors were obtained from an adult in good health. The CDR3 runs from the conserved cysteine through the conserved F or W. The D gene is left open where the match is weak. Part of the rows lack a size; the others show once, few, many or a class for expanded clones.

j_gene | v_gene | d_gene | abundance | CDR3aa | CDR3nt
TRBJ1-1 | TRBV7-9 | - | - | CASSRGATSEAFF | TGTGCCAGCAGCAGGGGTGCGACGAGTGAAGCTTTCTTT
TRBJ2-7 | TRBV3-1/TRBV3-2 | TRBD2 | few | CAILAGGPSEQYF | TGTGCCATCCTAGCGGGAGGGCCCAGCGAGCAGTACTTC
TRBJ2-2 | TRBV19 | TRBD2 | - | CASSRSGGASGELFF | TGTGCCAGTAGTAGAAGCGGGGGGGCGTCCGGGGAGCTGTTTTTT
TRBJ2-1 | TRBV18 | TRBD2 | - | CASSPLPQGLVGNNEQFF | TGTGCCAGCTCACCACTGCCCCAGGGACTAGTGGGAAACAATGAGCAGTTCTTC
TRBJ1-5 | TRBV27 | - | once | CASSFSGAAGQPQHF | TGTGCCAGCAGTTTTTCGGGGGCGGCAGGTCAGCCCCAGCATTTT
TRBJ1-2 | TRBV5-4 | TRBD1 | - | CASSLQGGSDGYTF | TGTGCCAGCAGCTTGCAGGGGGGTTCGGATGGCTACACCTTC
TRBJ2-6 | TRBV19 | TRBD1 | - | CASSIGQAGANVLTF | TGTGCCAGTAGTATCGGACAGGCTGGGGCCAACGTCCTGACTTTC
TRBJ1-6 | TRBV25-1 | - | - | CASSEQETSPLHF | TGTGCCAGCAGTGAACAGGAGACATCACCCCTCCACTTT
TRBJ2-7 | TRBV9 | TRBD1 | - | CASSPRDRLTYEQYF | TGTGCCAGCAGCCCTCGGGACAGATTGACCTACGAGCAGTACTTC
TRBJ2-1 | TRBV4-3 | - | - | CARRGRTQCNEQFF | TGCGCCAGACGGGGCCGCACACAATGCAATGAGCAGTTCTTC
TRBJ2-5 | TRBV2 | - | once | CANRNNRTQETQYF | TGTGCCAACCGCAATAACAGGACACAAGAGACCCAGTACTTC
TRBJ2-5 | TRBV13 | TRBD1 | - | CASSFFQGASVLQETQYF | TGTGCCAGCAGCTTTTTCCAGGGGGCATCGGTTCTTCAAGAGACCCAGTACTTC
TRBJ2-7 | TRBV19 | - | - | CASSIGGGSSYEQYF | TGTGCCAGTAGTATAGGAGGGGGAAGCTCCTACGAGCAGTACTTC